This TCR beta chain was identified during a study of blood T cells in healthy people across ages. As concerns this clonotype: Its antigen is not known.

For the second PCR, which ran for 7 to 11 cycles, a sample-barcoded 5' primer and a J-beta primer mix were used. TCRdb re-analysed the 5' RACE reads in MiXCR, keeping a single row per CDR3 protein. Here the sample spans 800,000 or so distinct CDR3 sequences, approximately 25% being singletons. Researchers isolated at least 6 million PBMCs per sample. Trimming removed 5 bases from V and 4 bases from J; junction bases left unmatched: 7. This CDR3 is built from 15 residues. Germline CDR1 MNHNY, CDR2 SVGAGI (reference sequence). Study results and caveats: Long-lived donors had more naive CD4+ cells and higher diversity than aged donors.

These sequences were also reported in another study, on T cells of mothers and their children. That source adds: Donors comprised a few healthy Caucasian mothers plus their six children.

Sequencing used blood. The chain recombines TRBV6-6 with TRBJ1-3, with 8 nucleotides matching TRBD1. This TCR was sampled from a boy aged 5 to 17 in good health. Written as DNA, the CDR3 is TGTGCCAGCAGTCGACAGGGGTTACAGGGAAACACCATATATTTT. Protein: CASSRQGLQGNTIYF.